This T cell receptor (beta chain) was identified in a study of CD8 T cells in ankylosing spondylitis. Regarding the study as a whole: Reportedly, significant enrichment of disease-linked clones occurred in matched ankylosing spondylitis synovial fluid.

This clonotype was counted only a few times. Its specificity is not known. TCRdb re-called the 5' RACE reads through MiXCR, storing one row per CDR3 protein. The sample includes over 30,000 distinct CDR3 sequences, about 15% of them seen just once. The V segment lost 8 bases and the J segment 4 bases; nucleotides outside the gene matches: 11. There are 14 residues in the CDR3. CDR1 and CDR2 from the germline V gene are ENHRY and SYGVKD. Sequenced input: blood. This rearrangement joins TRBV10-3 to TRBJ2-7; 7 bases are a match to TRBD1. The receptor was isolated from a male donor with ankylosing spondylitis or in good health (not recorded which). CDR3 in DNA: TGTGCCATCGGAACGCAAGGGGGCAGTTACGAGCAGTACTTC. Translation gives CAIGTQGGSYEQYF.